Following are 4 T cell receptor beta chains from one sample sequenced in a study of T cells expressing NK-cell markers. TCRdb reprocessed the 5' RACE reads and keeps a single row for each CDR3 protein, giving no DNA. Its clone listing holds about 380,000 distinct CDR3 sequences. The sequenced material came from blood T cells: a sorted CD56 or NKG2C T cell subset, CD4+ or CD8+ T cells, or bulk PBMC T cells (not recorded which). These receptors were collected from a man aged 18-70 years in good health.

The CDR3 loop is CASSLAQRGDTQYF. This sequence joins TRBV7-2 and TRBJ2-3; without DNA, the TCRdb call of TRBD2 cannot be checked. There are 14 residues in the CDR3. Germline V gene data show CDR1 as SGHTA and CDR2 as FQGNSA.

The genes are TRBV7-6 and TRBJ2-5; TCRdb returns TRBD1, unconfirmable since there is no DNA. CDR1 is SGHVS and CDR2 is FNYEAQ in the germline V gene. The CDR3 consists of 17 residues. This CDR3 is CASSLVLAGQLQETQYF.

The chain links TRBV5-1 to TRBJ1-6. This CDR3 region has 17 residues. From germline, CDR1 is SGHRS and CDR2 YFSETQ. The chain's CDR3 is CASSSDITSSYNSPLHF.

The genes are TRBV6-6 and TRBJ2-1; lacking DNA, the TRBD1 call made by TCRdb goes unchecked. The CDR3 has 11 amino acids. In germline, CDR1 is MNHNY, CDR2 SVGAGI (reference sequence). This chain's CDR3 is CASSYSGVGFF.